This T cell receptor beta chain comes out of a study of blood T cell repertoires in COVID-19. CDR3 length equals 13 residues. The V end lost 4 bases, the J end lost 2 bases, and 9 bases lay between the germline ends. Germline CDR1 SGHNT, CDR2 YYREEE (reference sequence). Some clones are missing from TCRdb's copy, which holds only in-frame ones; the method was immunoSEQ multiplex PCR. This sample has about 220,000 clones; around 90% occur once, and the top ten carry roughly 16%. Participants were aged about 18 to 100 years, lived in under 25 US areas, and enrolled virtually. The clonotype was recovered from a man in his thirties or forties who had been exposed to COVID-19. The sample taken for sequencing was PBMCs or T cells enriched from blood (not recorded which). The chain recombines TRBV5-4 with TRBJ2-5, with a tentative D call TRBD1 (5 bases). The CDR3 sequence is CASSTGSQETQYF. The CDR3 DNA is TGTGCCAGCAGCACAGGTAGTCAAGAGACCCAGTACTTC.